This TCR beta chain was profiled in a study of tumor-infiltrating lymphocytes in primary liver carcinoma. In this sample, this clonotype turned up once. This may come from a read error, since a much larger clone is one base off. Deletions cut 3 bases from V and 6 bases from J, with 24 bases between. Per germline, CDR1 SGHDN and CDR2 FVKESK. This CDR3 is 18 amino acids long. Co-extracting RNA and DNA was done with 20-30 mg of unsorted bulk tissue as input. Starting material of approximately 500 ng total RNA yielded TCR beta cDNA via a constant-region primer. Libraries covering TCR beta were generated through three nested multiplex PCR rounds (using a slightly modified ARM-PCR). Investigators reported that the first two PCR rounds, at 10 cycles each, used TRBV1-TRBV30 forward primers with a C-beta reverse primer. TCRdb called the multiplex PCR reads again in MiXCR, with one record for every CDR3 protein. The sample includes 100,000 or so distinct CDR3 sequences, 55% to 70% of them seen just once.

This chain connects TRBV14 to TRBJ2-4; weak D call: TRBD2 (5 bases). The sequence came from a woman in her sixties with primary liver carcinoma and hepatitis B virus infection. Sequencing input: liver tumor tissue from sampling region 5. The subset is: tumor region T5, tumor centre. The CDR3 reads CASSHLTDSARSVNIQYF. CDR3 coding DNA: TGTGCCAGCAGCCACTTGACCGATAGCGCGAGGTCGGTAAACATTCAGTACTTC. The full variable domain, completed using reference TRBV14 and TRBJ2-4, is EAGVTQFPSHSVIEKGQTVTLRCDPISGHDNLYWYRRVMGKEIKFLLHFVKESKQDESGMPNNRFLAERTGGTYSTLKVQPAELEDSGVYFCASSHLTDSARSVNIQYFGAGTRLSVL.